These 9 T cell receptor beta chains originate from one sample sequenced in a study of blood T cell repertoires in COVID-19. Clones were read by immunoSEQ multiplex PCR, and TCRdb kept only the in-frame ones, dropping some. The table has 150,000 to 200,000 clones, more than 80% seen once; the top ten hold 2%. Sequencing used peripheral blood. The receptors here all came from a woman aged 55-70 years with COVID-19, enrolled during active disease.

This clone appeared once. This CDR3 is CAISTQGDYGYTF. The CDR3 DNA is TGTGCCATCAGTACTCAGGGTGACTATGGCTACACCTTC. The V and J genes are TRBV10-3 and TRBJ1-2, with TRBD1 as a possible D gene (5 bases). The CDR3 is made up of 13 amino acids. Germline V gives CDR1 ENHRY, CDR2 SYGVKD. Between the trimmed V and J ends, which lost 5 bases and 3 bases, there was a span of 10 bases.

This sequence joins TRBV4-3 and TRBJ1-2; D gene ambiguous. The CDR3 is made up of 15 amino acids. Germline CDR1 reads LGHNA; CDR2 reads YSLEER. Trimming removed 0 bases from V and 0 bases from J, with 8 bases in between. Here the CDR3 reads CASSQERVSNYGYTF. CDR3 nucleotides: TGCGCCAGCAGCCAAGAACGGGTTTCTAACTATGGCTACACCTTC.

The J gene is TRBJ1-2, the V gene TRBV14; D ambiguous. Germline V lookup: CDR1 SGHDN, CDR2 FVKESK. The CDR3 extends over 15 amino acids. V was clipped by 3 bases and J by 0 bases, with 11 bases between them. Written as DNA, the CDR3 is TGTGCCAGCAGCCAGGAGGATCATTCTAACTATGGCTACACCTTC. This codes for CASSQEDHSNYGYTF. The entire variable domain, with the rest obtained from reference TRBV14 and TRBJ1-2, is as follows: EAGVTQFPSHSVIEKGQTVTLRCDPISGHDNLYWYRRVMGKEIKFLLHFVKESKQDESGMPNNRFLAERTGGTYSTLKVQPAELEDSGVYFCASSQEDHSNYGYTFGSGTRLTVV.

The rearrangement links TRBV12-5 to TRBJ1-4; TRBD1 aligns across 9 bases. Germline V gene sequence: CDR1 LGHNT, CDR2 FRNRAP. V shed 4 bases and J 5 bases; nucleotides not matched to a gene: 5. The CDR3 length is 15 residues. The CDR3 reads CASGSRDRANEKLFF. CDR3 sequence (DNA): TGTGCTAGTGGTTCGCGGGACAGGGCAAATGAAAAACTGTTTTTT.

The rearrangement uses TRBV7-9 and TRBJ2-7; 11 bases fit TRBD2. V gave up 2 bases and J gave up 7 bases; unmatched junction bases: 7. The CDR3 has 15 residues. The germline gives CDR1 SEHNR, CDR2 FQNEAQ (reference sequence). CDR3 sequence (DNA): TGTGCCAGCAGCTTACTTAGCGGGGGGGCCGGTGAGCAGTACTTC. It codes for CASSLLSGGAGEQYF.

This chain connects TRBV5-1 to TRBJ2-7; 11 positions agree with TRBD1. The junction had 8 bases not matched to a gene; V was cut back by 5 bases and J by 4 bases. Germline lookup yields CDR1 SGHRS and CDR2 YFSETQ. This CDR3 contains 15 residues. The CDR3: CASRSGTGGKYEQYF. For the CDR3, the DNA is TGCGCCAGCAGGTCCGGGACAGGGGGGAAATACGAGCAGTACTTC. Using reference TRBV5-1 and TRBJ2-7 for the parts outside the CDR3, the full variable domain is KAGVTQTPRYLIKTRGQQVTLSCSPISGHRSVSWYQQTPGQGLQFLFEYFSETQRNKGNFPGRFSGRQFSNSRSEMNVSTLELGDSALYLCASRSGTGGKYEQYFGPGTRLTVT.

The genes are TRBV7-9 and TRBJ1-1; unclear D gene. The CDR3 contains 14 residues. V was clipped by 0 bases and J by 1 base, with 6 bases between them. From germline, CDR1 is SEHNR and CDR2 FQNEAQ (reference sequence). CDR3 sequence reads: CASSLASWNTEAFF. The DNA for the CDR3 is TGTGCCAGCAGCTTAGCGTCCTGGAACACTGAAGCTTTCTTT.

CDR3 loop: CASSLELAGGRIEQFF. Here the CDR3 DNA reads TGTGCCAGCAGCTTAGAGCTAGCGGGGGGTCGTATTGAGCAGTTCTTC. The chain couples TRBV7-2 to TRBJ2-1, with 11 bases fitting TRBD2. The V and J ends lost 1 base and 9 bases, in that order; junction bases with no gene match: 8. Per germline, CDR1 SGHTA and CDR2 FQGNSA. This CDR3 spans 16 amino acids. The full variable domain, rest sourced from reference TRBV7-2 and TRBJ2-1, is GAGVSQSPSNKVTEKGKDVELRCDPISGHTALYWYRQSLGQGLEFLIYFQGNSAPDKSGLPSDRFSAERTGGSVSTLTIQRTQQEDSAVYLCASSLELAGGRIEQFFGPGTRLTVL.

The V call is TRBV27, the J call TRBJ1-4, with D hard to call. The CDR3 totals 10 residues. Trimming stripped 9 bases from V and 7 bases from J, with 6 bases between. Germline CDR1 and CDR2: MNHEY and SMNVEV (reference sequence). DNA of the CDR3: TGTGCCAGGTCGGGTGAAAAACTGTTTTTT. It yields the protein CARSGEKLFF. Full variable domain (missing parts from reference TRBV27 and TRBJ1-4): EAQVTQNPRYLITVTGKKLTVTCSQNMNHEYMSWYRQDPGLGLRQIYYSMNVEVTDKGDVPEGYKVSRKEKRNFPLILESPSPNQTSLYFCARSGEKLFFGSGTQLSVL.